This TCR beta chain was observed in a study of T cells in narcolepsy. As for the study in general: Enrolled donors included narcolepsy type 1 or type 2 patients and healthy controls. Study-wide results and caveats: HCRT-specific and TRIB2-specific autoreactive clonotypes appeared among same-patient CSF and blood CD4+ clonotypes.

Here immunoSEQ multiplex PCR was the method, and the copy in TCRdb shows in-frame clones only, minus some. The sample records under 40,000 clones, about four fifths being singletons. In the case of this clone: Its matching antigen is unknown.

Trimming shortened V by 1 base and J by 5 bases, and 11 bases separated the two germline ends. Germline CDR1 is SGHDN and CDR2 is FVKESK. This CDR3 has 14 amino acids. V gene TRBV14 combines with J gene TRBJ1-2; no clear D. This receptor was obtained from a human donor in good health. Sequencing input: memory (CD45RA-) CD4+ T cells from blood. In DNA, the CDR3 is TGTGCCAGCAGCCAAGCTTTGACCTCATATGGCTACACCTTC. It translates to CASSQALTSYGYTF.